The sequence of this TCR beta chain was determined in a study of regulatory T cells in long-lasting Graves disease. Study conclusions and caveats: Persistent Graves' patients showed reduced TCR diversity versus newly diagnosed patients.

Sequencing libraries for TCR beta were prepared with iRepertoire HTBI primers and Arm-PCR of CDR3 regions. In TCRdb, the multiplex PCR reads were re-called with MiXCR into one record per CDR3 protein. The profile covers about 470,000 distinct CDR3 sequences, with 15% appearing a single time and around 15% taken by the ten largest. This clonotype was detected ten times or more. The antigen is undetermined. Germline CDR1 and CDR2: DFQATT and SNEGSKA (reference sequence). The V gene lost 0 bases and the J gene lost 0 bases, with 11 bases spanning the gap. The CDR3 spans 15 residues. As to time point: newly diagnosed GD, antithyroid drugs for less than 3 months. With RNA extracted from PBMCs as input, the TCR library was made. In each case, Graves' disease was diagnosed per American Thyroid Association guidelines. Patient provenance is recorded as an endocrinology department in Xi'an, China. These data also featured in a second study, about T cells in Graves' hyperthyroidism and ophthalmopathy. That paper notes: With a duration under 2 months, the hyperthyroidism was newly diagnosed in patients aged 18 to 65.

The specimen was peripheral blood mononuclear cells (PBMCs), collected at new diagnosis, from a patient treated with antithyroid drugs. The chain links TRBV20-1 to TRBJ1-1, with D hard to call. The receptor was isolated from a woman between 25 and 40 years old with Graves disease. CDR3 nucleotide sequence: TGCAGTGCTAGAGACCCAAGCGGGGTGAACACTGAAGCTTTCTTT. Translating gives CSARDPSGVNTEAFF.